The TCR beta chain under discussion was sequenced for a study of cytomegalovirus exposure and HLA in healthy donors. Study context: As released early, the data held about 85 million unique TCRs from HLA-typed donors. General observations from the study: Later examination showed HLA-associated TCR beta chains had greater clonal expansion than equally common others. In a later analysis, 15,000 to 20,000 TCR beta sequences were associated with HLA alleles at 0.05 false discovery rate. Most observed TCR sequences were rare, whereas some public TCRs were detected in many donors.

V was clipped by 4 bases and J by 4 bases; unmatched bases: 12. CDR3 length: 17 residues. In germline, CDR1 is PRHDT, CDR2 FYEKMQ (reference sequence). The primer mix had 60 Vbeta and 13 Jbeta primers. Generated by immunoSEQ multiplex PCR, the TCRdb table keeps only in-frame clones and is missing some. The table records some 160,000 clones, around 80% of them present only once. Regarding this clone: Its antigen is currently unknown.

The source material was PBMCs. This clonotype originated in a male donor in good health and CMV-seropositive. This chain links TRBV13 with TRBJ1-3, with 8 bases aligning to TRBD1. CDR3 sequence: CASSSPGTGNFGNTIYF. CDR3 in DNA: TGTGCCAGCAGCTCCCCCGGGACAGGAAATTTCGGAAACACCATATATTTT.